This T cell receptor (beta chain) was profiled in a study of CD8 T cells in Susac syndrome. V was pared by 4 bases and J by 2 bases, with 11 bases between. The CDR3 is made up of 14 amino acids. The germline V gene has CDR1 SQVTM and CDR2 ANQGSEA. Reverse transcription of roughly 0.45 to 1 ug RNA was carried out with random hexamers. immunoSEQ multiplex PCR amplified TCR beta CDR3 across 54 Vbeta, 13 Jbeta. TCRdb fed the immunoSEQ multiplex PCR reads into MiXCR, producing one record per CDR3 protein. Among about 400,000 distinct CDR3 sequences, more than 80% were seen once, and the ten largest hold about 0.12%. Patients with stable or active relapsing-remitting disease, all of them treatment-naive, made up the multiple sclerosis controls. FACS was used to enrich TEMRA cells, whereas the CD8+ and CD4+ T cells were obtained by negative isolation.

The TCR sequence derives from a human donor with multiple sclerosis. The specimen was CD8+ T cells from PBMCs. The chain has TRBV29-1 and TRBJ2-2; TRBD1 is a possible D gene (6 bases). The CDR3, as DNA: TGCAGCGTTGGGGGGACACCTAACACCGGGGAGCTGTTTTTT. Translated: CSVGGTPNTGELFF.